The following is a T cell receptor (beta chain) sequence with its context. The clone's antigen remains unknown. No base quality information exists; no much larger clone differs at one position. This record comes from a study of T cells in Graves' hyperthyroidism and ophthalmopathy (dated by TCRdb to 2018 to 2020). Turning to the overall study: A discovery cohort of fewer than 110 patients, roughly 45 with Graves' ophthalmopathy and under 60 with stable Graves' hyperthyroidism, was used to find distinguishing TCR V-J signatures. An independent validation cohort of under 20 hyperthyroidism patients and 17 patients who later progressed to ophthalmopathy tested prospective prediction of ophthalmopathy. For training and testing, the 80 to 100 patients in the discovery cohort were randomly divided in a 7:3 ratio. In more than 5 Graves' hyperthyroidism patients, the study also compared T-cell repertoires from thyroid tissue with T-cell repertoires from blood. After blood sampling, hyperthyroidism patients were treated with methimazole at a starting dose of 30 mg daily, and ophthalmopathy patients were treated with high-dose intravenous methylprednisolone. The paper describes TCR Vbeta CDR3 sequencing of 120 to 150 peripheral blood samples, made up of approximately 40 ophthalmopathy patients, roughly 75 hyperthyroidism patients and 17 progressor patients.

The TCR beta CDR3 regions were amplified from RNA transcripts. For the first round of RT-PCR on the TCR CDR3, the HTBI primer set was used together with the Qiagen OneStep RT-PCR kit. Libraries were constructed in a second round of multiplex PCR, after which size selection and purification were carried out. The libraries were sequenced on an Illumina HiSeq2000 using paired-end 100 bp reads. As for the original processing: SOAPnuke was used to process the raw data, with reads discarded if the reads contained adapters or uncalled bases, had a mean Phred below 15, or lacked an exact constant-primer or identifier match. COPE v1.2.5 was used to merge the high-quality paired reads, and each unique nucleotide sequence was defined as a clonotype. Clonotypes were aligned to IMGT TRBV, TRBD and TRBJ reference segments using MiTCR v1.1. The analysis included only V-J combinations with a frequency above 0.0001, which together covered approximately 99% of the repertoires. A TCS score was defined as the ratio between F50 (clonal expansion) and ExV (chaos), using BLOSUM62-based TCRdist between CDR3 peptides within each V-J. Welch's t-statistics and random forest reduced just over 500 V-J features to roughly 13, which were used in a naive Bayes classifier (R e1071). The Morisita-Horn index was used to measure how similar the thyroid and blood repertoires were. The public reads were run again by TCRdb, first through fastp at Q25 and then through MiXCR, and only productive beta chains were kept. Here each entry gathers all rows of one CDR3 protein and keeps the most common genes and DNA. It is TCRdb's table, rather than the study itself, that gives the V and J calls and clone size. Recorded for this sample are approximately 640,000 distinct CDR3 sequences; just under 45% of them occurred a single time. In total, the top ten clones hold roughly 7.2% of the sample.

From its cysteine to its phenylalanine, the CDR3 spans 13 amino acids. Just the 39-base CDR3 DNA is kept, in frame starting at base 1. CDR1 and CDR2 are drawn from the germline V gene (reference sequence): SEHNR, FQNEAQ. V is cut back by 8 bases and J by 3 bases, with 3 bases in the junction unmatched. Exclusion was applied to patients with uncontrolled infections, other autoimmune diseases, pregnancy or lactation. Diagnoses were based on clinical symptoms, serum thyroxine and TRAb, thyroid ultrasound and orbital computed tomography. Total RNA was extracted using Trizol reagent, and RNA quality was assessed on an Agilent 2100 Bioanalyzer. Study-level results and caveats: In validation, the model predicted progression to ophthalmopathy with 60% to 71% sensitivity and roughly 72% specificity, a median of 6.5 months before onset. No statistical method was used to set the sample size in advance, and investigators knew the group allocation. Ophthalmopathy was separated from stable hyperthyroidism by a 13 V-J signature model, with about 88% sensitivity and approximately 84% specificity obtained in cross-validation and 80%/75% obtained in testing. Blood samples also contained most of the expanded thyroid clonotypes (frequency above 0.001), which suggests that blood repertoires may reflect thyroid immune responses.

The origin of this receptor is an adult man with Graves' disease, either hyperthyroidism or ophthalmopathy (not recorded which). Sequenced sample: peripheral blood or thyroid tissue (not recorded which). The chain is encoded by TRBV7-9 joined to TRBJ2-2; 7 of the junction bases match TRBD2. For the CDR3, the sequence is CASRGEYTGELFF. The DNA is TGTGCCAGCCGGGGGGAGTACACCGGGGAGCTGTTTTTT.